This T cell receptor beta chain was recorded in a study of PD-1 and CTLA-4 blockade in melanoma listed by TCRdb under 2021. Study-level background: The study compared how PD-1 blockade and CTLA-4 blockade affected the melanoma-reactive CD8 T cell response in patients with melanoma.

Turning to this clone: The clone's antigen remains unknown. No base quality information exists; no much larger clone differs at one position.

The library was built by means of the immunoSEQ multiplex PCR assay. TCRdb re-hosts the immuneACCESS table, in-frame sequences only. Its copies lack some clones; in the studies checked, an unresolved V gene accounts for under half of them, and the cause for the rest is not known. The sample has tens of thousands of clones on record, around 89% of them singletons. Almost 8% of the sample belongs to the ten largest clones. The CDR3 runs 15 amino acids, cysteine and phenylalanine included. Only the CDR3 DNA stays, 45 bases, in frame from base 1. CDR1 and CDR2 (MDHEN, SYDVKM) derive from the germline V gene. Deletion took 1 base off V and 0 bases off J, with a span of 7 bases between the germline ends.

The sample consisted of CD8+ T cells from peripheral blood, taken before anti-PD-1 treatment. The sequence derives from a human donor with melanoma. The chain couples TRBV28 to TRBJ2-1; 6 matching bases give a weak D call of TRBD1. The CDR3 region has the sequence CASSLLGGSYNEQFF. Read as DNA, the sequence is TGTGCCAGCAGTTTATTAGGGGGCTCCTACAATGAGCAGTTCTTC.